This T cell receptor beta chain was retrieved from a study of spatial heterogeneity in lung cancer. Study as a whole: Raw reads contained each unique TCR and UMI combination more than ten times on average.

V was pared by 2 bases and J by 7 bases, with 9 bases between. There are 13 residues in the CDR3. Germline values: CDR1 SGHTA, CDR2 FQGTGA. TCR cDNA molecules each had a unique molecular identifier. MiXCR, run by TCRdb on the 5' RACE reads, gives a single entry per CDR3 protein. The table records about 21,000 distinct CDR3 sequences, just over 4.5% of them present only once. Findings and caveats of the study: Ubiquitous expanded tumor TCRs showed up in blood more at resection than follow-up.

This sample's time point: sample taken at primary tumor resection. Whole RNA from tumor, nontumor lung or frozen PBMC was sequenced unsorted. Untreated early-stage non-small cell lung cancer patients, fewer than 85 in total, were the donors. This clonotype came up many times. The antigen remains undetermined. The sample consisted of PBMCs, taken at surgery. The rearrangement joins TRBV7-3 to TRBJ1-5; the D gene is possibly TRBD1 (5 bases). This TCR came from a male donor with early-stage non-small cell lung cancer. The CDR3 protein is CASSLGQGQPQHF. As DNA, the CDR3 is TGTGCCAGCAGCTTAGGGCAGGGACAGCCCCAGCATTTT.